This T cell receptor beta chain stems from a study of T-cell memory formation after mild COVID-19. This clonotype was observed once. Its target is not known. From 5'RACE with constant-segment primers came TCR alpha and TCR beta cDNA libraries that carried sample barcodes and UMIs. One entry per CDR3 protein, called by TCRdb with MiXCR from the 5' RACE reads. The data contain 250,000 to 350,000 distinct CDR3 sequences, roughly 19% of them singletons. Per the germline V gene, CDR1 is MDHEN and CDR2 is SYDVKM. The V gene end was trimmed by 1 base and the J gene end by 6 bases; junction bases not matched to a gene: 9. The CDR3 is 16 amino acids. General study results and limits: Among contracting clones, CD4+ were mainly CM/EM and CD8+ enriched in EMRA.

This chain uses TRBV28 with TRBJ2-4; 7 bases fit TRBD1. Sequencing was done on a sample of PBMCs or a T cell subset sorted from them (not recorded which). The sequence was obtained from a man in his late teens or twenties who had mild COVID-19 (a few samples of this study predate the infection). Cell type and time point are not known. The CDR3 region has the DNA TGTGCCAGCAGTTTATTGGCGACAGGGTCCGGAAACATTCAGTACTTC. It yields the protein CASSLLATGSGNIQYF.